Presented here are 11 T cell receptor beta chains from one specimen sequenced in a study of blood T cells in healthy people across ages. A second PCR of 7 to 11 cycles used a sample-barcoded 5' primer and a J-beta primer mix. TCRdb itself ran the 5' RACE reads through MiXCR, one entry per CDR3 protein. The table shows 1.5 million to 2 million distinct CDR3 sequences, with approximately 50% occurring only once. The sample taken for sequencing was blood. These receptors originate from a woman between 35 and 50 years old in good health.

This chain connects TRBV5-1 to TRBJ2-7; D perhaps matches TRBD2 (6 bases). V lost 5 bases, J lost 7 bases, and 28 bases lay in between. The CDR3 is made up of 17 amino acids. Germline CDR1 and CDR2: SGHRS and YFSETQ. CDR3 region: CASSRDSDGRGRREQYF. As DNA, the CDR3 is TGCGCCAGCAGTAGGGACTCCGACGGCCGGGGTAGAAGGGAGCAGTACTTC.

Notes on this clonotype: The junction and the germline gene differ at one end; a read error may be behind it. The chain combines TRBV6-5 with TRBJ2-5, with D tentatively TRBD1 (6 bases). Germline V CDR1 and CDR2: MNHEY, SVGAGI. There are 15 residues in the CDR3. DNA of the CDR3: TGTACCAGCAGCCTCCTGACAGGAGCTAAAGAGACCCAGTACTTC. Its protein product is CTSSLLTGAKETQYF.

The DNA for the CDR3 is TGCGCCAGCAGCTCCGGGACTAGCGGGGGGGGAGACAATGAGCAGTTCTTC. Translated, it gives CASSSGTSGGGDNEQFF. This sequence joins TRBV5-1 and TRBJ2-1; 16 nucleotides agree with TRBD2. Germline CDR1 and CDR2: SGHRS and YFSETQ. This CDR3 region has 17 residues. J was trimmed by 5 bases and V by 3 bases; bases with no gene match: 5.

As regards this clonotype: Given a much more abundant clone one base away, this may be a read error. This rearrangement joins TRBV4-1 to TRBJ1-4, with D maybe TRBD1 (5 bases). Germline V gives CDR1 MGHRA, CDR2 YSYEKL. The V end lost 1 base, the J end lost 8 bases, and 8 bases lay between the germline ends. The CDR3 extends over 13 amino acids. The CDR3, as DNA: TGCGCCAGCAGCCAAGGTCGGGGGGAAAAACTGTTTTTT. It is translated as CASSQGRGEKLFF.

This chain connects TRBV7-3 to TRBJ2-6; TRBD2 matches at 11 bases. Trimming removed 4 bases from V and 1 base from J; junction bases left unmatched: 6. Per germline, CDR1 SGHTA and CDR2 FQGTGA. The length of the CDR3 is 18 residues. The CDR3 DNA reads as TGTGCCAGCAGCTATAATAGCGGGGGGGCTTCTGGGGCCAACGTCCTGACTTTC. This sequence encodes CASSYNSGGASGANVLTF.

This chain connects TRBV12-3 or TRBV12-4 to TRBJ1-6; the match to TRBD1 covers 8 bases. Germline trimming cut 0 bases from V and 8 bases from J; bases unmatched to any gene: 6. The CDR3 spans 16 residues. In DNA, the CDR3 is TGTGCCAGCAGTTTAGCGATCGGACAGGGCGATTCACCCCTCCACTTT. Its protein is CASSLAIGQGDSPLHF.

This clonotype appeared a single time. J is TRBJ2-1 and V is TRBV6-6, with 12 bases lining up with TRBD2. Germline trimming cut 8 bases from V and 8 bases from J; bases unmatched to any gene: 16. CDR1 MNHNY and CDR2 SVGAGI come from the germline V gene (reference sequence). There are 17 residues in the CDR3. The CDR3 loop is CASDDGIASGGAYEQFF. CDR3 sequence (DNA): TGTGCCAGCGATGACGGGATTGCTAGCGGGGGGGCATATGAGCAGTTCTTC.

This clonotype was picked up a small number of times. The chain links TRBV6-6 to TRBJ2-7; the D is unclear. CDR1 is MNHNY and CDR2 is SVGAGI in the germline V gene (reference sequence). Trimming cost V 2 bases and J 2 bases, with 7 bases left between them. The CDR3 totals 13 residues. In nucleotides, the CDR3 is TGTGCCAGCAGTTACCAAGCCCCCTACGAGCAGTACTTC. It translates to CASSYQAPYEQYF.

This clonotype was found a few times. The chain joins TRBV12-3 or TRBV12-4 to TRBJ2-7; maybe TRBD2 (6 bases). Trimming pared 5 bases from V and 7 bases from J, leaving 15 bases between. This CDR3 region has 13 residues. The CDR3 bases are TGTGCCAGCAGTGTACAGGTCGGGGGAGAGCAGTACTTC. It is translated as CASSVQVGGEQYF.

This chain connects TRBV13 to TRBJ1-2, with 8 bases lining up with TRBD1. V trimming: 2 bases; J trimming: 8 bases; junction bases outside the gene matches: 4. Germline CDR1 PRHDT, CDR2 FYEKMQ (reference sequence). The CDR3 spans 13 residues. The CDR3 reads CASSLQGAQGYTF. CDR3 in DNA: TGTGCCAGCAGCTTACAGGGGGCACAGGGCTACACCTTC.

This clonotype was seen a few times. The chain has TRBV6-6 and TRBJ2-5, with D perhaps matching TRBD1 (5 bases). The end of the DNA is better explained by TRBJ2-7, so the J call may be wrong. The CDR3 sequence is 13 residues long. Germline CDR1 reads MNHNY; CDR2 reads SVGAGI (reference sequence). The CDR3 protein is CALSQGLKDEQYF. CDR3 DNA: TGTGCCCTCAGTCAGGGTCTCAAGGACGAGCAGTACTTC.